Presented here are 25 T cell receptor beta chains from one specimen sequenced in a study of cytomegalovirus exposure and HLA in healthy donors. PCR primers comprised 60 Vbeta and 13 Jbeta primers. TCRdb keeps only in-frame clones here, not all; method: immunoSEQ multiplex PCR. The top ten hold more than 2% of the sample, which has some 150,000 clones, about 85% seen once. The sequencing input was PBMCs. These receptors were taken from a woman in her late teens or twenties in good health and CMV-seronegative.

The chain carries TRBV4-1 and TRBJ2-7, with TRBD2 identical over 7 bases. Germline V gives CDR1 MGHRA, CDR2 YSYEKL. The trim removed 4 bases at V and 0 bases at J, leaving 6 bases unmatched. This CDR3 is 15 amino acids long. The DNA of the CDR3 is TGCGCCAGCAGCCTGGCTAGCGGTAGCTCCTACGAGCAGTACTTC. It is translated as CASSLASGSSYEQYF.

This chain connects TRBV5-6 to TRBJ1-3; D unclear. Trimming took 2 bases from V and 0 from J, leaving 9 bases between them. The germline V gene has CDR1 SGHDT and CDR2 YYEEEE. The CDR3 has 15 residues. CDR3: CASSLSRFSGNTIYF. The CDR3, as DNA: TGTGCCAGCAGCTTAAGCAGGTTCTCTGGAAACACCATATATTTT.

J is TRBJ1-2 and V is TRBV7-4; 7 nucleotides match TRBD1. Looked up from germline, CDR1 is SGHVT and CDR2 is SQSDAQ. This CDR3 comprises 14 residues. The V segment lost 4 bases and the J segment 6 bases; nucleotides outside the gene matches: 8. The CDR3 region has the DNA TGTGCCAGCAGCTATATTGACAGGGCTAATGGCTACACCTTC. It translates to CASSYIDRANGYTF.

The chain joins TRBV27 to TRBJ2-7, with 8 positions matching TRBD2. The CDR3 is 14 amino acids. Germline CDR1 is MNHEY and CDR2 is SMNVEV (reference sequence). With 0 bases clipped from V and 3 bases from J, the junction kept 1 base outside the gene matches. The CDR3 DNA reads TGTGCCAGCAGTTTATCAGGGACTAGCTACGAGCAGTACTTC. Amino acids: CASSLSGTSYEQYF.

A few counts support this clone. At the DNA level, this CDR3 is encoded by other sequences in the same sample as well. The chain has TRBV6-4 and TRBJ2-3; TRBD1 matches at 9 bases. The CDR3 runs 14 residues. The trim removed 3 bases at V and 3 bases at J, leaving 1 base unmatched. Germline loops: CDR1 MRHNA, CDR2 SNTAGT. CDR3: CASSEQGATDTQYF. CDR3 bases: TGTGCCAGCAGTGAACAGGGGGCGACAGATACGCAGTATTTT.

The J gene is TRBJ2-7, the V gene TRBV6-5; 7 bases align to TRBD1. The length of the CDR3 is 13 residues. The J segment lost 1 base and the V segment lost 11 bases, leaving 8 bases of the junction unmatched. The germline gives CDR1 MNHEY, CDR2 SVGAGI. CDR3 sequence: CADRDEVSYEQYF. CDR3 DNA sequence: TGTGCCGACAGGGATGAAGTATCCTACGAGCAGTACTTC.

The chain has TRBV27 and TRBJ2-5, with 8 positions matching TRBD1. The J call may be in error: the DNA end matches TRBJ2-7 better. In germline, CDR1 is MNHEY, CDR2 SMNVEV (reference sequence). CDR3 size: 14 residues. CDR3 loop: CASTKADRVYEQYF. CDR3 coding DNA: TGTGCCAGCACAAAGGCGGACAGGGTCTACGAGCAGTACTTC.

V is TRBV27 and J is TRBJ2-7; 8 bases agree with TRBD2. Per germline, CDR1 MNHEY and CDR2 SMNVEV (reference sequence). Trimming took 5 bases from V and 2 from J; bases not matched to a gene: 11. This CDR3 has 16 residues. As DNA, the CDR3 is TGTGCCAGCAGTCCACGGGGGCCCGGGAGGGCCTACGAGCAGTACTTC. This codes for CASSPRGPGRAYEQYF.

This chain joins TRBV28 and TRBJ1-2; 9 bases fit TRBD1. This CDR3 has 12 residues. Per germline, CDR1 MDHEN and CDR2 SYDVKM. The ends lost 6 bases at V and 8 bases at J; junction bases unmatched: 4. CDR3 region: CASSQTGGGYTF. The CDR3, as DNA: TGTGCCAGCAGCCAAACAGGGGGCGGCTACACCTTC.

The CDR3: CASSPLQGQETQYF. CDR3 nucleotides: TGTGCCAGCTCACCACTCCAGGGGCAAGAGACCCAGTACTTC. This sequence joins TRBV18 and TRBJ2-5; possibly TRBD1 for D (6 bases). Germline V CDR1 and CDR2: KGHSH, LQKENI. This CDR3 is 14 amino acids long. V dropped 1 base and J dropped 2 bases, with 8 bases sitting between them.

V usage is TRBV2 and J usage is TRBJ2-7; 14 positions agree with TRBD2. The trim removed 6 bases at V and 4 bases at J, leaving 5 bases unmatched. Germline V gene data show CDR1 as SNHLY and CDR2 as FYNNEI. CDR3 length equals 15 residues. The CDR3 nucleotides read TGTGCCAGCAGGAGACTAGCGGGAGGGCCTTACGAGCAGTACTTC. Translated, it gives CASRRLAGGPYEQYF.

This chain joins TRBV6-5 and TRBJ2-7, with 8 bases that match TRBD1. The germline CDR1 and CDR2 sequences are MNHEY and SVGAGI. The ends lost 4 bases at V and 11 bases at J; junction bases unmatched: 13. The CDR3 runs to 14 residues. CDR3 nucleotide sequence: TGTGCCAGCAGTTCCCGGACAGGGTTCGGGGCGGAGTACTTC. Translation: CASSSRTGFGAEYF.

The chain employs TRBV28 and TRBJ1-5; 10 bases agree with TRBD1. V shed 5 bases and J 2 bases; nucleotides not matched to a gene: 6. The CDR3 runs 16 residues. The germline CDR1 and CDR2 sequences are MDHEN and SYDVKM. In DNA form, the CDR3 reads TGTGCCAGCAGTCAGGGACAGGGGCGGGGCAATCAGCCCCAGCATTTT. It codes for CASSQGQGRGNQPQHF.

The chain combines TRBV7-3 with TRBJ2-3, with 11 bases that match TRBD2. The CDR3 sequence is 14 residues long. Germline CDR1 reads SGHTA; CDR2 reads FQGTGA. Trimming removed 5 bases from V and 6 bases from J; junction bases left unmatched: 4. CDR3 residues: CASSTSGSFDTQYF. The CDR3 bases are TGTGCCAGCAGCACTAGCGGGAGTTTTGATACGCAGTATTTT. The full variable domain, in which reference TRBV7-3 and TRBJ2-3 provide the parts outside the CDR3, is GAGVSQTPSNKVTEKGKYVELRCDPISGHTALYWYRQSLGQGPEFLIYFQGTGAADDSGLPNDRFFAVRPEGSVSTLKIQRTERGDSAVYLCASSTSGSFDTQYFGPGTRLTVL.

The J gene is TRBJ2-7, the V gene TRBV7-8; possible D gene TRBD2, 5 bases. Germline CDR1 and CDR2: SGHVS and FQNEAQ. This CDR3 comprises 15 residues. V lost 4 bases and J 4 bases, leaving 17 bases between the germline ends. The CDR3 nucleotides are TGTGCCAGCAGCTCTGGACTTACCCGGATTTACGAGCAGTACTTC. Its protein is CASSSGLTRIYEQYF. The variable domain in full, with the rest retrieved from reference TRBV7-8 and TRBJ2-7, is GAGVSQSPRYKVAKRGQDVALRCDPISGHVSLFWYQQALGQGPEFLTYFQNEAQLDKSGLPSDRFFAERPEGSVSTLKIQRTQQEDSAVYLCASSSGLTRIYEQYFGPGTRLTVT.

This clone was counted only a few times. The rearrangement uses TRBV19 and TRBJ2-1; weak D call: TRBD1 (7 bases). Trimming took 5 bases from V and 5 from J, leaving 19 bases between them. The CDR3 is made up of 16 amino acids. Germline values: CDR1 LNHDA, CDR2 SQIVND (reference sequence). DNA of the CDR3: TGTGCCAGTAGTCCGCTGACAGGGAGGTTGAACAATGAGCAGTTCTTC. It encodes CASSPLTGRLNNEQFF.

This clone was recorded a few times. The CDR3 loop is CASTQEGGYRGYTF. For the CDR3, the DNA is TGTGCCAGCACCCAAGAAGGAGGGTACCGTGGCTACACCTTC. The chain combines TRBV27 with TRBJ1-2, with no clear D. This CDR3 has 14 residues. Germline assignment: CDR1 MNHEY and CDR2 SMNVEV (reference sequence). The V and J ends lost 7 bases and 7 bases respectively, with 19 bases between them.

This clone was observed many times. This chain connects TRBV4-3 to TRBJ2-7, with 7 bases matching TRBD1. This CDR3 comprises 15 residues. Germline CDR1 and CDR2: LGHNA and YSLEER. V was pared by 2 bases and J by 2 bases, with 6 bases of the junction left unmatched. In nucleotides, the CDR3 is TGCGCCAGCAGCCAATACCGGGACAGCCCCTACGAGCAGTACTTC. Protein product: CASSQYRDSPYEQYF.

CDR3 nucleotides: TGTGCCAGCAGCTTATCCAGCGCAGATACGCAGTATTTT. Translated, it gives CASSLSSADTQYF. V gene TRBV7-2 combines with J gene TRBJ2-3; the D is unclear. CDR1 and CDR2 from the germline V gene are SGHTA and FQGNSA. The CDR3 totals 13 residues. Trimming pared 2 bases from V and 4 bases from J, leaving 7 bases between.

The CDR3 sequence: CASSPIIAGSYNEQFF. CDR3 in DNA: TGTGCCAGCAGTCCAATTATAGCGGGAAGCTACAATGAGCAGTTCTTC. The gene calls are TRBV28 and TRBJ2-1, with 8 bases identical to TRBD2. This CDR3 contains 16 residues. The germline V gene encodes CDR1 MDHEN and CDR2 SYDVKM. Trimming removed 5 bases from V and 3 bases from J; junction bases left unmatched: 9.

The chain combines TRBV18 with TRBJ2-3; TRBD2 aligns across 8 bases. The CDR3 is made up of 16 amino acids. Germline lookup yields CDR1 KGHSH and CDR2 LQKENI. V shed 3 bases and J 2 bases; nucleotides not matched to a gene: 7. CDR3 loop: CASSPLAGGPTDTQYF. The CDR3 coding sequence is TGTGCCAGCTCACCCCTCGCGGGAGGTCCCACAGATACGCAGTATTTT. Full variable domain (remainder filled in from reference TRBV18 and TRBJ2-3): NAGVMQNPRHLVRRRGQEARLRCSPMKGHSHVYWYRQLPEEGLKFMVYLQKENIIDESGMPKERFSAEFPKEGPSILRIQQVVRGDSAAYFCASSPLAGGPTDTQYFGPGTRLTVL.

With respect to this clone: One end of the junction varies from germline; a read error may be responsible. The gene calls are TRBV7-9 and TRBJ2-5; a possible D gene is TRBD1 (8 bases). The CDR3 length is 16 residues. Germline CDR1 is SEHNR and CDR2 is FQNEAQ (reference sequence). CDR3 in amino acids: CSSSQLRQGRGETQYF. In DNA form, the CDR3 reads TGTTCCAGCAGCCAACTTCGACAGGGGAGGGGAGAGACCCAGTACTTC. The full variable domain, in which reference TRBV7-9 and TRBJ2-5 provide the parts outside the CDR3, is DTGVSQNPRHKITKRGQNVTFRCDPISEHNRLYWYRQTLGQGPEFLTYFQNEAQLEKSRLLSDRFSAERPKGSFSTLEIQRTEQGDSAMYLCSSSQLRQGRGETQYFGPGTRLLVL.

The chain is built from TRBV7-2 and TRBJ1-5, with 8 bases fitting TRBD1. Germline V CDR1 and CDR2: SGHTA, FQGNSA. The CDR3 has 14 residues. V was pared by 3 bases and J by 4 bases, with 2 bases of the junction left unmatched. The CDR3 DNA reads as TGTGCCAGCAGCTTCCGGACAGGGAATCAGCCCCAGCATTTT. This translates into CASSFRTGNQPQHF.

The table lists this clone with a count of one. The chain is built from TRBV10-3 and TRBJ2-1; perhaps TRBD2 as D (5 bases). Trimming removed 0 bases from V and 0 bases from J, with 15 bases in between. CDR3 length equals 18 residues. The germline V gene encodes CDR1 ENHRY and CDR2 SYGVKD. The CDR3 bases are TGTGCCATCAGTGAGTCGGTCTTACGAGGGAGCTCCTACAATGAGCAGTTCTTC. Translation: CAISESVLRGSSYNEQFF.

The rearrangement links TRBV29-1 to TRBJ2-7, with 7 bases matching TRBD1. The CDR3 runs 12 residues. After removal of 4 bases from V and 6 bases from J, the junction contained 6 bases not matched to a gene. Germline V gene sequence: CDR1 SQVTM, CDR2 ANQGSEA. CDR3 sequence reads: CSVVTGSPEQYF. The CDR3 bases are TGCAGCGTTGTGACAGGGTCGCCCGAGCAGTACTTC.